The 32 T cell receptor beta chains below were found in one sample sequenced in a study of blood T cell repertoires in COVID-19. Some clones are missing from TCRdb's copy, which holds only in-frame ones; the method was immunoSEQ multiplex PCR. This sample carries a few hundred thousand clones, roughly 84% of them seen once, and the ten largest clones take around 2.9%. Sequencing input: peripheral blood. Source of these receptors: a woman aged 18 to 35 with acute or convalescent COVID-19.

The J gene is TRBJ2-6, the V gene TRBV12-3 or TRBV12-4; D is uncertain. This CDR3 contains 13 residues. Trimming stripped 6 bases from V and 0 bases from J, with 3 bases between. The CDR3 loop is CASRASGANVLTF. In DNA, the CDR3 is TGTGCCAGCAGAGCCTCTGGGGCCAACGTCCTGACTTTC.

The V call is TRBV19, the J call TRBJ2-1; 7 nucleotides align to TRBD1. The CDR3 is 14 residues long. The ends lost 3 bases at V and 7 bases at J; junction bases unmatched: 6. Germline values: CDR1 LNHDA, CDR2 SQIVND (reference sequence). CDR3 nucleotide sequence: TGTGCCAGTAGTATCCAGACAGGGCGGAATGAGCAGTTCTTC. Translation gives CASSIQTGRNEQFF.

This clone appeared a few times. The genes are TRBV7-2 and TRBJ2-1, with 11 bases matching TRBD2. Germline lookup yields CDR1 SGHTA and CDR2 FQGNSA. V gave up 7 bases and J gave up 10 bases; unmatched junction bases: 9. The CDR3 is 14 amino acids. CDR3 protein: CASIIAGGPGEQFF. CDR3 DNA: TGTGCCAGCATCATAGCGGGAGGGCCTGGGGAGCAGTTCTTC.

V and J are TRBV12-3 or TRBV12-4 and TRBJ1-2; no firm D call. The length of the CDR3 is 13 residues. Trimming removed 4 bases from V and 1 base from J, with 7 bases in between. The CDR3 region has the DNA TGTGCCAGCAGTTCCAGTATTAACTATGGCTACACCTTC. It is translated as CASSSSINYGYTF.

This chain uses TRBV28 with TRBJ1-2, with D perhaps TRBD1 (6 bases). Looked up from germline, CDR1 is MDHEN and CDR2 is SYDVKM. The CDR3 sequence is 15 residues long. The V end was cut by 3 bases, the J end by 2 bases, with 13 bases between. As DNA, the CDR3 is TGTGCCAGCAGTTTCTTCCTGACAGGAAACTATGGCTACACCTTC. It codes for CASSFFLTGNYGYTF.

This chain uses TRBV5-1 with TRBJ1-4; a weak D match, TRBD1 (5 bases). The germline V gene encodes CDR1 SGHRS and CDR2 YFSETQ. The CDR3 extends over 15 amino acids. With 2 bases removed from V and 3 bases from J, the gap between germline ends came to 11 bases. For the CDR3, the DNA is TGCGCCAGCAGCTTTTCAGGGAACCCTAATGAAAAACTGTTTTTT. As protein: CASSFSGNPNEKLFF.

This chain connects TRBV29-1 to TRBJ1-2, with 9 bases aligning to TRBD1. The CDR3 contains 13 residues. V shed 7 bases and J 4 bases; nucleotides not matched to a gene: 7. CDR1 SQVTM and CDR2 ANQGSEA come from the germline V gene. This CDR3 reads CSAGTGPFYGYTF. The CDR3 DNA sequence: TGCAGCGCTGGGACAGGGCCCTTCTATGGCTACACCTTC.

The CDR3 loop reads CASSVDRGYEKLFF. The CDR3 DNA follows: TGTGCCAGCAGTGTTGACAGGGGATATGAAAAACTGTTTTTT. The V gene is TRBV6-6, the J gene TRBJ1-4, with 8 bases aligning to TRBD1. V gave up 5 bases and J gave up 6 bases; unmatched junction bases: 5. The germline gives CDR1 MNHNY, CDR2 SVGAGI (reference sequence). The CDR3 contains 14 residues.

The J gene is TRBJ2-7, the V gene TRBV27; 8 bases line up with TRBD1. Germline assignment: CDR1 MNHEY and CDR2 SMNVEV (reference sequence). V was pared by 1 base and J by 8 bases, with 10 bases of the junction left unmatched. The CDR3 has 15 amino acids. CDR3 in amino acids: CASSLWAGGANQQYF. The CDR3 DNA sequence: TGTGCCAGCAGTTTATGGGCAGGGGGCGCAAACCAGCAGTACTTC.

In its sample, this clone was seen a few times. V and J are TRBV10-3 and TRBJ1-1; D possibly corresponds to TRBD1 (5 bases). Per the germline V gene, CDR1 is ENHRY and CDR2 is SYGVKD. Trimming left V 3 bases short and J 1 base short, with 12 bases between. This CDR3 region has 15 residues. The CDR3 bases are TGTGCCATCAGTGATTGGGAGGGGCAGAACACTGAAGCTTTCTTT. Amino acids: CAISDWEGQNTEAFF.

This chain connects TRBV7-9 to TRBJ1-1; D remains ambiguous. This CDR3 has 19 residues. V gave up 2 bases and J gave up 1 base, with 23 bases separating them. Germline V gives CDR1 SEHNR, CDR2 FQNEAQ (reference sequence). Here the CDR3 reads CASSLSLTFGEASNTEAFF. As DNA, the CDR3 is TGTGCCAGCAGCTTAAGCCTTACTTTTGGGGAGGCCTCGAACACTGAAGCTTTCTTT.

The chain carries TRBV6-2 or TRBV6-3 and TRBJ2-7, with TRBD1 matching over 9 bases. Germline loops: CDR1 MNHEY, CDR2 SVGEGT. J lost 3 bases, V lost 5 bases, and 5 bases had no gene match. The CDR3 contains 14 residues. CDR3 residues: CASSLRDRVYEQYF. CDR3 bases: TGTGCCAGCAGTCTCCGGGACAGGGTCTACGAGCAGTACTTC.

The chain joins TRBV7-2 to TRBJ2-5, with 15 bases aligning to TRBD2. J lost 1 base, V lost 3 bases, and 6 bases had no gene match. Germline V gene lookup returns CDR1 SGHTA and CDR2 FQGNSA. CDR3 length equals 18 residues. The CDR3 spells CASSLGLAGGPRQETQYF. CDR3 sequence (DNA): TGTGCCAGCAGCTTGGGACTAGCGGGAGGCCCGCGCCAAGAGACCCAGTACTTC.

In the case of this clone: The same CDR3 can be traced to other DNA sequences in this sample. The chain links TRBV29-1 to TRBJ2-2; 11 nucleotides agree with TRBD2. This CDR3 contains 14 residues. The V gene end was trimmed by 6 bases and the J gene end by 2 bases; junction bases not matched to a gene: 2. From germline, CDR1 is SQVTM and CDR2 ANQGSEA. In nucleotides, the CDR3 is TGCAGCGTCGGGACTAGCGGTAACACCGGGGAGCTGTTTTTT. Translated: CSVGTSGNTGELFF.

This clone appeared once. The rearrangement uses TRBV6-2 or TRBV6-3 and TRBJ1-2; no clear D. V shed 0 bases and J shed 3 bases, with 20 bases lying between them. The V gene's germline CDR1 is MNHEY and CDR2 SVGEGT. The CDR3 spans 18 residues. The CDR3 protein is CASSYSTRGITLYYGYTF. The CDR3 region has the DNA TGTGCCAGCAGTTACTCGACCCGGGGAATCACCCTATACTATGGCTACACCTTC.

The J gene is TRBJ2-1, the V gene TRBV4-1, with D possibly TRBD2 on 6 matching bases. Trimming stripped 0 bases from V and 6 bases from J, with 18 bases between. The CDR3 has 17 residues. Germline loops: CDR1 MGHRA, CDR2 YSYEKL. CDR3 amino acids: CASSQEIWQGLINEQFF. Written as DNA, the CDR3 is TGCGCCAGCAGCCAAGAGATTTGGCAGGGACTTATCAATGAGCAGTTCTTC.

In DNA, the CDR3 is TGTGCCAGCAGTGTGGCAGGGGGCTATCAGCCCCAGCATTTT. Encoded protein: CASSVAGGYQPQHF. V is TRBV2 and J is TRBJ1-5; 8 nucleotides match TRBD1. CDR3 length: 14 residues. The trim removed 4 bases at V and 5 bases at J, leaving 4 bases unmatched. Germline V lookup: CDR1 SNHLY, CDR2 FYNNEI.

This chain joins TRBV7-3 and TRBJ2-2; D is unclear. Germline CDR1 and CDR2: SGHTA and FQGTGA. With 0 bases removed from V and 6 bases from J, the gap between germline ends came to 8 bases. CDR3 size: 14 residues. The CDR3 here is CASSLTANAGELFF. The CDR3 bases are TGTGCCAGCAGCTTAACAGCTAACGCCGGGGAGCTGTTTTTT.

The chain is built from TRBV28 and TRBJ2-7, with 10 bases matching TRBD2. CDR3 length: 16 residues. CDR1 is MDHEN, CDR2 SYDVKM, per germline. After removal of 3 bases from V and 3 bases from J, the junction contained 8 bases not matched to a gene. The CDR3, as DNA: TGTGCCAGCAGTTTTCCGGCCCCTAGCGGGAGCTACGAGCAGTACTTC. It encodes CASSFPAPSGSYEQYF.

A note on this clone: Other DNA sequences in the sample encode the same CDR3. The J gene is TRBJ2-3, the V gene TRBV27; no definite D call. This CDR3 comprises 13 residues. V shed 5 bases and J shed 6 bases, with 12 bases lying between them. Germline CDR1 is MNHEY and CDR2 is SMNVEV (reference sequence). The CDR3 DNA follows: TGTGCCAGCAGTCCCCTGGCCTCGGATACGCAGTATTTT. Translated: CASSPLASDTQYF.

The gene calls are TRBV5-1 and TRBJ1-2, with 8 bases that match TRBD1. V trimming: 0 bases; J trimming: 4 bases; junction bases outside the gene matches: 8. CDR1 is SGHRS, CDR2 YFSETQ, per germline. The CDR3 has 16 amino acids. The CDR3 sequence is CASSLARQGSGYGYTF. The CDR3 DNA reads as TGCGCCAGCAGCTTGGCCCGACAGGGGTCGGGCTATGGCTACACCTTC.

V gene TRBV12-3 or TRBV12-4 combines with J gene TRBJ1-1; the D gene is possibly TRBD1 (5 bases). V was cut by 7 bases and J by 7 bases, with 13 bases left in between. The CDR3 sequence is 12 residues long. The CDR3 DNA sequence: TGTGCCAGCACCAAAAGGGGTGGTGAAGCTTTCTTT. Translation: CASTKRGGEAFF.

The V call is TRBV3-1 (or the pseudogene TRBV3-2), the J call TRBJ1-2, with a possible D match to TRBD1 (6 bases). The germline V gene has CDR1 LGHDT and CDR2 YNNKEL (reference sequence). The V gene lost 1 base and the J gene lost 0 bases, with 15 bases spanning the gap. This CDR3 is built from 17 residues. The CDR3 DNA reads TGTGCCAGCAGCCAAGGCTGGGGGGGGACAACTAACTATGGCTACACCTTC. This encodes CASSQGWGGTTNYGYTF.

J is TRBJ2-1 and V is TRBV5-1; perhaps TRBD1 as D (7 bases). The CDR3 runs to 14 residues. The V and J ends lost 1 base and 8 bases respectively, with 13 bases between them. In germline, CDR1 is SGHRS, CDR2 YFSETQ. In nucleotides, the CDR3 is TGCGCCAGCAGCTTGCGGCAGGGGGAGGATGAGCAGTTCTTC. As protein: CASSLRQGEDEQFF.

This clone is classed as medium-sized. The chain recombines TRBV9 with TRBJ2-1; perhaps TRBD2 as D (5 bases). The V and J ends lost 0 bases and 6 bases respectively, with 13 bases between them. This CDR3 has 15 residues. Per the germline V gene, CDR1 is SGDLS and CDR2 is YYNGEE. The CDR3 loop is CASSVGASFSNEQFF. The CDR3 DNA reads TGTGCCAGCAGCGTAGGGGCTAGCTTTTCCAATGAGCAGTTCTTC. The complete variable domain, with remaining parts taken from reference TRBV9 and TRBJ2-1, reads DSGVTQTPKHLITATGQRVTLRCSPRSGDLSVYWYQQSLDQGLQFLIQYYNGEERAKGNILERFSAQQFPDLHSELNLSSLELGDSALYFCASSVGASFSNEQFFGPGTRLTVL.

Here the CDR3 DNA reads TGTGCCAGCAGCTTTTACCTAGCGGGGGTCCACGAGCAGTACTTC. Translated, it gives CASSFYLAGVHEQYF. V usage is TRBV11-1 and J usage is TRBJ2-7; TRBD2 agrees at 10 bases. J lost 5 bases, V lost 3 bases, and 7 bases had no gene match. CDR3 length equals 15 residues. Germline CDR1 and CDR2: SGHAT and FQDESV (reference sequence).

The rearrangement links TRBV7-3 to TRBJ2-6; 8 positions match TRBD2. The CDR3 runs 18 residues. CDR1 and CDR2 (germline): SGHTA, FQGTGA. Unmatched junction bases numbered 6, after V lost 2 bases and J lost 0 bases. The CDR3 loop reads CASSLSSGRDSGANVLTF. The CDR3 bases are TGTGCCAGCAGCTTATCTAGCGGGCGAGACTCTGGGGCCAACGTCCTGACTTTC.

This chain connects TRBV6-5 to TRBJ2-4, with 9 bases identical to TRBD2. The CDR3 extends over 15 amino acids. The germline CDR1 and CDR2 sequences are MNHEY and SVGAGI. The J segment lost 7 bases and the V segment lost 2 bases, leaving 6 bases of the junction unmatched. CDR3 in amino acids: CASSYGGGRGNIQYF. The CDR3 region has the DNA TGTGCCAGCAGTTACGGAGGCGGGAGGGGTAACATTCAGTACTTC.

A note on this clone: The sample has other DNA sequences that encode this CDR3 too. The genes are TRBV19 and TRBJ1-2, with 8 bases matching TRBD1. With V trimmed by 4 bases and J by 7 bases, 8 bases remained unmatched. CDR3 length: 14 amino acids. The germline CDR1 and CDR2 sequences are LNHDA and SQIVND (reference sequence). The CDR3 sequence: CASSTQGEKGGYTF. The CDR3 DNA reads TGTGCCAGTAGTACACAGGGGGAGAAGGGTGGCTACACCTTC. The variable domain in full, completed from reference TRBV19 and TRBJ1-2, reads DGGITQSPKYLFRKEGQNVTLSCEQNLNHDAMYWYRQDPGQGLRLIYYSQIVNDFQKGDIAEGYSVSREKKESFPLTVTSAQKNPTAFYLCASSTQGEKGGYTFGSGTRLTVV.

In nucleotides, the CDR3 is TGTGCCAGCAGTTACTCGACTGGACAGGGGATTCATGAGCAGTTCTTC. It specifies CASSYSTGQGIHEQFF. The gene calls are TRBV6-5 and TRBJ2-1; 9 bases map to TRBD1. The V segment lost 0 bases and the J segment 8 bases; nucleotides outside the gene matches: 8. The germline CDR1 and CDR2 sequences are MNHEY and SVGAGI. The CDR3 runs 16 residues.

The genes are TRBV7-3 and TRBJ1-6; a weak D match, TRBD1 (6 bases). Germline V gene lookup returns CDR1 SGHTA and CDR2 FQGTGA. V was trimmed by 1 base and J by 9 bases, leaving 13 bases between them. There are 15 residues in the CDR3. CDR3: CASSLRGQGVSPLHF. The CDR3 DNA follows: TGTGCCAGCAGCTTAAGGGGGCAGGGAGTTTCACCCCTCCACTTT. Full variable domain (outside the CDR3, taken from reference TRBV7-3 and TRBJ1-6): GAGVSQTPSNKVTEKGKYVELRCDPISGHTALYWYRQSLGQGPEFLIYFQGTGAADDSGLPNDRFFAVRPEGSVSTLKIQRTERGDSAVYLCASSLRGQGVSPLHFGNGTRLTVT.

CDR3 loop: CASSPGTGSNQPQHF. CDR3 coding DNA: TGTGCCAGCAGTCCCGGGACAGGGAGTAATCAGCCCCAGCATTTT. The chain joins TRBV28 to TRBJ1-5, with TRBD1 identical over 9 bases. In germline, CDR1 is MDHEN, CDR2 SYDVKM. The V gene end was trimmed by 5 bases and the J gene end by 4 bases; junction bases not matched to a gene: 6. The CDR3 is made up of 15 amino acids. Variable domain in full (rest from reference TRBV28 and TRBJ1-5): DVKVTQSSRYLVKRTGEKVFLECVQDMDHENMFWYRQDPGLGLRLIYFSYDVKMKEKGDIPEGYSVSREKKERFSLILESASTNQTSMYLCASSPGTGSNQPQHFGDGTRLSIL.